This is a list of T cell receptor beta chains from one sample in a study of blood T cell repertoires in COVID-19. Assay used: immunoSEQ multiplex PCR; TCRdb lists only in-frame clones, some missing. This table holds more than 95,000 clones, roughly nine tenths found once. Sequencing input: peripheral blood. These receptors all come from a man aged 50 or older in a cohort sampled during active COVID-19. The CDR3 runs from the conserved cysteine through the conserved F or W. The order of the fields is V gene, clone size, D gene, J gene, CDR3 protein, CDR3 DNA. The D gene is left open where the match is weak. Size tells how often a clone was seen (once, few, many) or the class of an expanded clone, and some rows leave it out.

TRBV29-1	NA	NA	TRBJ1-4	CSVEDGRGRDEKLFF	TGCAGCGTTGAAGATGGGAGGGGCAGGGATGAAAAACTGTTTTTT
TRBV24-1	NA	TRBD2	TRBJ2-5	CATSDPGSKTSLETQYF	TGTGCCACCAGTGATCCCGGGTCTAAGACTAGCTTGGAGACCCAGTACTTC
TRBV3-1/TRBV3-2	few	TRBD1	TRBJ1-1	CASSQSSPGGVNTEAFF	TGTGCCAGCAGCCAATCATCGCCAGGGGGCGTCAACACTGAAGCTTTCTTT
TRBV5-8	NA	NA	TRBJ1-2	CASRRQDTF	TGTGCCAGCAGAAGACAGGACACCTTC
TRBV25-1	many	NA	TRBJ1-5	CASSDSYSNQPQHF	TGTGCCAGCAGTGACAGTTATAGCAATCAGCCCCAGCATTTT
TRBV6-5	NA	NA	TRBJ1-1	CASTLTGNTEAFF	TGTGCCAGCACCCTTACTGGGAACACTGAAGCTTTCTTT
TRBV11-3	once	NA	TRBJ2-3	CASSAGLGGTDTQYF	TGTGCCAGCAGCGCGGGGCTAGGGGGCACAGATACGCAGTATTTT
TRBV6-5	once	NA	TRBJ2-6	CASSPNRAGANVLTF	TGTGCCAGCAGTCCCAACAGGGCTGGGGCCAACGTCCTGACTTTC
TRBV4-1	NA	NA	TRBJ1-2	CASSQGSSQGSVSYGYTF	TGCGCCAGCAGCCAAGGGTCGTCGCAGGGATCGGTGTCCTATGGCTACACCTTC
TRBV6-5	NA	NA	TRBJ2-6	CASRGVTGANVLTF	TGTGCCAGCAGAGGGGTGACAGGGGCCAACGTCCTGACTTTC
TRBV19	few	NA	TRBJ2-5	CASSIQGGIRETQYF	TGTGCCAGTAGTATCCAGGGGGGTATTAGGGAGACCCAGTACTTC
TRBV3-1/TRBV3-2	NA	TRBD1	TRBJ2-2	CASSQKPRGTANTGELFF	TGTGCCAGCAGCCAAAAACCCAGGGGGACAGCGAACACCGGGGAGCTGTTTTTT